The next 27 T cell receptor beta chains were all read from a single sample in a study of patients and donors after allogeneic stem cell transplantation. TCRdb re-analysed the RT-PCR reads in MiXCR, keeping a single row per CDR3 protein. The repertoire holds about 74,000 distinct CDR3 sequences, about 25% seen once, with about 25% in the top ten. Sequenced material: blood, either unsorted or a sorted T cell fraction (not recorded which). These receptors all come from a human donor who was either an allogeneic HSCT recipient or a stem cell or donor lymphocyte infusion donor (not recorded which). It is not recorded whose cells these are; they may come from a transplant donor.

The rearrangement links TRBV5-1 to TRBJ2-3; unclear D gene. This CDR3 spans 16 amino acids. V was clipped by 0 bases and J by 0 bases, with 11 bases between them. CDR1 and CDR2 (germline): SGHRS, YFSETQ. CDR3: CASSLVVRPSTDTQYF. In DNA, the CDR3 is TGCGCCAGCAGCTTGGTTGTCAGACCTAGCACAGATACGCAGTATTTT.

In its sample, this clonotype was seen a few times. The chain is built from TRBV19 and TRBJ2-7; 7 bases align to TRBD2. V lost 5 bases and J lost 1; bases outside the gene matches: 8. Germline lookup yields CDR1 LNHDA and CDR2 SQIVND (reference sequence). This CDR3 is built from 15 residues. The chain's CDR3 is CASSPGLGLSYEQYF. DNA of the CDR3: TGTGCCAGTAGTCCCGGACTAGGGTTATCCTACGAGCAGTACTTC.

The chain joins TRBV30 to TRBJ1-5, with D maybe TRBD1 (5 bases). The CDR3 runs 15 residues. Germline CDR1 reads GTSNPN; CDR2 reads SVGIG (reference sequence). The V gene lost 2 bases and the J gene lost 4 bases, with 15 bases spanning the gap. The CDR3 bases are TGTGCCTGGAGTATAGGGACTACTACGAATCAGCCCCAGCATTTT. Translated: CAWSIGTTTNQPQHF.

The sample holds many counts of this clonotype. The rearrangement uses TRBV4-1 and TRBJ1-1; D is perhaps TRBD1 (5 bases). Germline V lookup: CDR1 MGHRA, CDR2 YSYEKL. The CDR3 has 17 amino acids. Trimming stripped 2 bases from V and 0 bases from J, with 16 bases between. CDR3 bases: TGCGCCAGCAGCCAATTGGGGCTTGGGCCTATGAACACTGAAGCTTTCTTT. Its protein product is CASSQLGLGPMNTEAFF.

This chain uses TRBV29-1 with TRBJ1-1; D gene uncertain. V was shortened by 4 bases and J by 2 bases, with 17 bases between the two germline ends. The germline V gene encodes CDR1 SQVTM and CDR2 ANQGSEA. The CDR3 covers 15 residues. CDR3 coding DNA: TGCAGCGTTGCCCGGCGAACGTTCATTAACACTGAAGCTTTCTTT. Translating gives CSVARRTFINTEAFF.

The chain's CDR3 is CASSPAGSVTGELFF. In DNA, the CDR3 is TGTGCCAGCAGCCCAGCGGGATCGGTCACCGGGGAGCTGTTTTTT. This rearrangement joins TRBV12-3 or TRBV12-4 to TRBJ2-2, with 7 bases matching TRBD2. After removal of 6 bases from V and 4 bases from J, the junction contained 8 bases not matched to a gene. The CDR3 sequence is 15 residues long.

The rearrangement joins TRBV3-1 to TRBJ2-7; D possibly uses TRBD1 or TRBD2 (5 bases each). V dropped 4 bases and J dropped 6 bases, with 13 bases sitting between them. This CDR3 contains 13 residues. Germline V gene sequence: CDR1 LGHDT, CDR2 YNNKEL (reference sequence). The CDR3 DNA is TGTGCCAGCAGCCTCCGTCCGGGGCTCGAGCAGTACTTC. Protein sequence: CASSLRPGLEQYF.

This clonotype was picked up a small number of times. The chain couples TRBV7-9 to TRBJ2-3; perhaps TRBD2 as D (5 bases). Germline lookup yields CDR1 SEHNR and CDR2 FQNEAQ (reference sequence). The CDR3 consists of 17 residues. The V end was cut by 2 bases, the J end by 3 bases, with 18 bases between. In DNA, the CDR3 is TGTGCCAGCAGCTTACGCCGACTACATGTGGAGACAGATACGCAGTATTTT. Encoded protein: CASSLRRLHVETDTQYF.

The rearrangement uses TRBV12-3 or TRBV12-4 and TRBJ1-2, with a tentative D call TRBD1 (5 bases). V lost 2 bases to trimming and J lost 5 bases, with 12 bases between them. The CDR3 loop spans 14 amino acids. The CDR3 sequence is CASSLWREGYGYTF. CDR3 nucleotides: TGTGCCAGCAGTTTATGGAGGGAGGGGTATGGCTACACCTTC.

The chain joins TRBV4-1 to TRBJ1-2; D is perhaps TRBD1 (5 bases). The CDR3 loop spans 15 amino acids. With 0 bases removed from V and 4 bases from J, the gap between germline ends came to 12 bases. From germline, CDR1 is MGHRA and CDR2 YSYEKL. CDR3 amino acids: CASSQDEGPGYGYTF. The CDR3 nucleotides read TGCGCCAGCAGCCAAGACGAGGGGCCGGGCTATGGCTACACCTTC.

This chain joins TRBV27 and TRBJ1-2; 7 bases fit TRBD1. Germline V CDR1 and CDR2: MNHEY, SMNVEV (reference sequence). The CDR3 spans 14 residues. The ends lost 5 bases at V and 2 bases at J; junction bases unmatched: 5. CDR3 in DNA: TGTGCCAGCAGTCCAGACAGGGTCAACTATGGCTACACCTTC. Amino acids: CASSPDRVNYGYTF.

In this sample, this clonotype turned up once. The chain joins TRBV5-6 to TRBJ2-3; possibly TRBD2 for D (6 bases). V shed 1 base and J shed 2 bases, with 8 bases lying between them. Germline-derived CDR1 and CDR2 are SGHDT and YYEEEE. The CDR3 sequence is 14 residues long. CDR3 region: CASSLRDFTDTQYF. The CDR3, as DNA: TGTGCCAGCAGCTTGAGGGACTTCACAGATACGCAGTATTTT. Drawing the rest from reference TRBV5-6 and TRBJ2-3, the complete variable domain is DAGVTQSPTHLIKTRGQQVTLRCSPKSGHDTVSWYQQALGQGPQFIFQYYEEEERQRGNFPDRFSGHQFPNYSSELNVNALLLGDSALYLCASSLRDFTDTQYFGPGTRLTVL.

This clonotype has more than one count but fewer than ten. This rearrangement joins TRBV7-2 to TRBJ1-1; tentative D call: TRBD1 (6 bases). Germline CDR1 is SGHTA and CDR2 is FQGNSA. V gave up 2 bases and J gave up 10 bases, with 20 bases separating them. The CDR3 has 15 amino acids. The CDR3 region has the DNA TGTGCCAGCAGCTTAATCGGCCCTCGGACAGAAGCAGCTTTCTTT. This sequence encodes CASSLIGPRTEAAFF.

This chain uses TRBV2 with TRBJ2-7; 10 bases are a match to TRBD1. This CDR3 region has 16 residues. Trimming removed 6 bases from V and 3 bases from J; junction bases left unmatched: 11. The germline V gene encodes CDR1 SNHLY and CDR2 FYNNEI. The CDR3 protein is CASREPPGDRGYEQYF. The CDR3 region has the DNA TGTGCCAGCAGAGAACCCCCGGGGGACAGGGGCTACGAGCAGTACTTC.

This clonotype has just one count. V and J are TRBV4-3 and TRBJ2-7; D not resolved. The CDR3 is 16 residues long. V lost 1 base and J lost 2, with 15 bases in between. The germline V gene encodes CDR1 LGHNA and CDR2 YSLEER. The CDR3 loop reads CASSQAWTGSPYEQYF. The DNA for the CDR3 is TGCGCCAGCAGCCAAGCGTGGACGGGTTCCCCCTACGAGCAGTACTTC.

This clonotype was recorded a few times. This chain connects TRBV12-3 or TRBV12-4 to TRBJ2-5; D is perhaps TRBD1 or TRBD2 (5 bases each). The CDR3 has 13 amino acids. V was shortened by 5 bases and J by 4 bases, with 11 bases between the two germline ends. CDR3 region: CASSNPGTETQYF. CDR3 nucleotides: TGTGCCAGCAGTAACCCAGGGACAGAGACCCAGTACTTC.

A few counts support this clonotype. The V call is TRBV18, the J call TRBJ1-2; D possibly corresponds to TRBD1 (6 bases). Germline lookup yields CDR1 KGHSH and CDR2 LQKENI. V was trimmed by 2 bases and J by 1 base, leaving 8 bases between them. This CDR3 spans 14 amino acids. The CDR3 DNA reads as TGTGCCAGCTCACCAGGGGACATTAACTATGGCTACACCTTC. Translating it yields CASSPGDINYGYTF.

This clonotype was detected once. The CDR3 loop reads CASSYLNTDTQYF. The CDR3 region has the DNA TGTGCCAGCAGTTACCTCAATACAGATACGCAGTATTTT. The chain joins TRBV6-5 to TRBJ2-3, with D uncertain. Germline V gene lookup returns CDR1 MNHEY and CDR2 SVGAGI. Trimming took off 2 bases at V and 3 bases at J, with 6 bases between the two ends. The CDR3 loop spans 13 amino acids.

The J gene is TRBJ2-1, the V gene TRBV5-1, with 7 bases aligning to TRBD2. Germline CDR1 and CDR2: SGHRS and YFSETQ. The CDR3 contains 17 residues. The V and J ends lost 0 bases and 0 bases, in that order; junction bases with no gene match: 6. CDR3 nucleotides: TGCGCCAGCAGCTTGGCAGTGGGAGGGAGCTCCTACAATGAGCAGTTCTTC. The encoded protein is CASSLAVGGSSYNEQFF.

This clonotype was counted between two and nine times. This chain connects TRBV6-5 to TRBJ1-5; 9 bases line up with TRBD1. V lost 6 bases, J lost 2 bases, and 5 bases stayed unmatched. CDR3 length: 15 amino acids. The V gene's germline CDR1 is MNHEY and CDR2 SVGAGI. CDR3 amino acids: CASRTGTGRNQPQHF. DNA of the CDR3: TGTGCCAGCAGGACCGGGACAGGGCGCAATCAGCCCCAGCATTTT.

This clonotype occurred a few times. The chain carries TRBV5-1 and TRBJ1-2, with unresolved D. This CDR3 is 14 amino acids long. V was pared by 0 bases and J by 6 bases, with 12 bases between. CDR1 is SGHRS and CDR2 is YFSETQ in the germline V gene. Here the CDR3 reads CASSLEALRNGYTF. The CDR3 nucleotides are TGCGCCAGCAGCTTGGAAGCCTTGAGGAATGGCTACACCTTC.

This clonotype was picked up a small number of times. V and J are TRBV29-1 and TRBJ2-3; either TRBD1 or TRBD2 may supply D (6 bases each). CDR1 is SQVTM, CDR2 ANQGSEA, per germline. The CDR3 length is 15 residues. V gave up 0 bases and J gave up 0 bases, with 10 bases separating them. The chain's CDR3 is CSVEDGGRSTDTQYF. DNA of the CDR3: TGCAGCGTTGAAGATGGGGGGCGAAGCACAGATACGCAGTATTTT.

The rearrangement joins TRBV5-6 to TRBJ2-3, with D unclear. This CDR3 region has 12 residues. The germline V gene encodes CDR1 SGHDT and CDR2 YYEEEE. Trimming removed 4 bases at V and 6 bases at J, with 9 bases between. CDR3 in amino acids: CASSPRPDTQYF. In DNA form, the CDR3 reads TGTGCCAGCAGCCCTCGACCCGATACGCAGTATTTT.

This clonotype was detected a few times. The chain combines TRBV12-3 or TRBV12-4 with TRBJ1-2, with 8 bases identical to TRBD1. V was clipped by 6 bases and J by 6 bases; unmatched bases: 6. The CDR3 totals 13 residues. CDR3 bases: TGTGCCAGCAGACTTGGACAGGGTAATGGCTACACCTTC. It translates to CASRLGQGNGYTF.

The chain links TRBV2 to TRBJ2-3, with 9 bases matching TRBD2. V lost 10 bases, J lost 6 bases, and 20 bases stayed unmatched. CDR1 and CDR2 from the germline V gene are SNHLY and FYNNEI. The CDR3 sequence is 17 residues long. The CDR3 here is CAKDSPLPGLAFDTQYF. For the CDR3, the DNA is TGTGCCAAAGACTCCCCTCTTCCGGGACTAGCTTTTGATACGCAGTATTTT.

This sequence joins TRBV7-9 and TRBJ2-1; no firm D call. Germline CDR1 is SEHNR and CDR2 is FQNEAQ (reference sequence). V was shortened by 5 bases and J by 7 bases, with 18 bases between the two germline ends. The CDR3 is 15 amino acids. DNA for the CDR3: TGTGCCAGCAGCCCGAAAAGCGTTCTCGGGAATGAGCAGTTCTTC. This gives the protein CASSPKSVLGNEQFF.

This clonotype was found a few times. The chain uses TRBV7-9 and TRBJ1-3; D may be TRBD1 (5 bases). Germline V gives CDR1 SEHNR, CDR2 FQNEAQ (reference sequence). The germline V and J ends were trimmed by 7 bases and 0 bases, with 16 bases remaining between them. The length of the CDR3 is 16 residues. DNA for the CDR3: TGTGCCAGCACCTCGGGCCCCGACAGCTCTGGAAACACCATATATTTT. Translation: CASTSGPDSSGNTIYF.